This entry lists 19 T cell receptor beta chains sequenced from one sample in a study of T-cell memory formation after mild COVID-19. TCRdb independently ran MiXCR on the 5' RACE reads; one entry per CDR3 protein. The sample lists 300,000 to 400,000 distinct CDR3 sequences; 10% to 15% were seen once. Sequencing used PBMCs or a T cell subset sorted from them (not recorded which). The receptors stem from a man between 18 and 29 years old who had mild COVID-19 (a few samples of this study predate the infection). Cell type and time point are not known.

This clonotype turned up a few times. The chain has TRBV5-1 and TRBJ2-3, with D perhaps TRBD1 (6 bases). CDR1 and CDR2 (germline): SGHRS, YFSETQ. The CDR3 has 12 residues. V was pared by 5 bases and J by 10 bases, with 14 bases between. The CDR3 DNA reads TGCGCCAGCAGACGCGACAGGATGGCGCAGTATTTT. It encodes CASRRDRMAQYF.

This clonotype appeared a few times. The J gene is TRBJ1-5, the V gene TRBV6-1, with D perhaps matching TRBD1 (6 bases). Per the germline V gene, CDR1 is MNHNS and CDR2 is SASEGT. Trimming pared 9 bases from V and 5 bases from J, leaving 17 bases between. CDR3 size: 14 residues. The CDR3 loop is CASKSNRADQPQHF. CDR3 DNA: TGTGCCAGTAAATCGAACAGGGCAGATCAGCCCCAGCATTTT.

The chain combines TRBV4-1 with TRBJ1-1; tentatively, D is TRBD1 (5 bases). This CDR3 region has 15 residues. Germline lookup yields CDR1 MGHRA and CDR2 YSYEKL. Trimming left V 4 bases short and J 4 bases short, with 16 bases between. Here the CDR3 reads CASSLIPGLGTEAFF. The DNA of the CDR3 is TGCGCCAGCAGCCTAATCCCAGGGCTAGGCACTGAAGCTTTCTTT.

The sample holds a few counts of this clonotype. J is TRBJ2-6 and V is TRBV11-2; D not resolved. The CDR3 loop spans 13 amino acids. Per germline, CDR1 SGHAT and CDR2 FQNNGV. Trimming removed 6 bases at V and 2 bases at J, with 5 bases between. This CDR3 is CASRRAGANVLTF. The CDR3 nucleotides are TGTGCCAGCAGGCGAGCTGGGGCCAACGTCCTGACTTTC. The full variable domain, rest sourced from reference TRBV11-2 and TRBJ2-6, is EAGVAQSPRYKIIEKRQSVAFWCNPISGHATLYWYQQILGQGPKLLIQFQNNGVVDDSQLPKDRFSAERLKGVDSTLKIQPAKLEDSAVYLCASRRAGANVLTFGAGSRLTVL.

The chain joins TRBV9 to TRBJ2-5, with D unresolved. The CDR3 runs 13 residues. From germline, CDR1 is SGDLS and CDR2 YYNGEE. Deletions cut 5 bases from V and 4 bases from J, with 12 bases between. CDR3 nucleotide sequence: TGTGCCAGCAGTGAAAACTTCGGAGAGACCCAGTACTTC. It specifies CASSENFGETQYF.

The chain uses TRBV7-2 and TRBJ2-1; no definite D call. This CDR3 has 13 residues. Trimming cost V 6 bases and J 5 bases, with 11 bases left between them. The V gene's germline CDR1 is SGHTA and CDR2 FQGNSA. The CDR3 DNA sequence: TGTGCCAGCAGGCCCCCCGCCCACAATGAGCAGTTCTTC. This gives the protein CASRPPAHNEQFF.

This clonotype was observed a few times. The chain recombines TRBV4-1 with TRBJ2-4; 7 bases map to TRBD2. The V gene's germline CDR1 is MGHRA and CDR2 YSYEKL. The CDR3 length is 14 residues. The J segment lost 4 bases and the V segment lost 1 base, leaving 1 base of the junction unmatched. This CDR3 reads CASSQAGGKNIQYF. The CDR3 bases are TGCGCCAGCAGCCAAGCGGGGGGTAAAAACATTCAGTACTTC.

This chain uses TRBV6-6 with TRBJ1-5; D is unresolved. The CDR3 has 15 amino acids. Germline V lookup: CDR1 MNHNY, CDR2 SVGAGI (reference sequence). The V end lost 2 bases, the J end lost 0 bases, and 8 bases lay between the germline ends. CDR3 DNA sequence: TGTGCCAGCAGTTACGGGGTGTATAGCAATCAGCCCCAGCATTTT. Amino acids: CASSYGVYSNQPQHF.

The sample holds a few counts of this clonotype. The chain combines TRBV7-9 with TRBJ2-7; 9 positions match TRBD1. Germline V gives CDR1 SEHNR, CDR2 FQNEAQ (reference sequence). The CDR3 contains 13 residues. V lost 5 bases and J lost 3; bases outside the gene matches: 2. The CDR3 DNA follows: TGTGCCAGCAGCCGGGACAGGGACTACGAGCAGTACTTC. Its translation: CASSRDRDYEQYF.

In its sample, this clonotype was seen a few times. The V and J genes are TRBV4-1 and TRBJ1-4, with 10 bases aligning to TRBD1. The CDR3 consists of 17 residues. V shed 5 bases and J 1 base; nucleotides not matched to a gene: 7. CDR1 and CDR2 from the germline V gene are MGHRA and YSYEKL. The CDR3 here is CASSSTGQGRTNEKLFF. In DNA form, the CDR3 reads TGCGCCAGCAGCTCGACGGGACAGGGGAGAACTAATGAAAAACTGTTTTTT.

This clonotype was detected a few times. This sequence joins TRBV6-5 and TRBJ1-4; 8 nucleotides agree with TRBD1. Germline CDR1 and CDR2: MNHEY and SVGAGI. CDR3 length: 14 amino acids. The ends lost 5 bases at V and 7 bases at J; junction bases unmatched: 6. CDR3 bases: TGTGCCAGCAGTCGGCTACAGGGGGGTGAAAAACTGTTTTTT. Protein: CASSRLQGGEKLFF.

This clonotype occurred a few times. The chain is built from TRBV7-2 and TRBJ2-5; 8 bases align to TRBD2. V lost 7 bases and J lost 1; bases outside the gene matches: 14. The CDR3 sequence is 17 residues long. CDR1 and CDR2 (germline): SGHTA, FQGNSA. The CDR3 DNA reads as TGTGCCAGCAATGGGGGAGCGGGCGGGGGGCCCCAAGAGACCCAGTACTTC. Its protein product is CASNGGAGGGPQETQYF. Complete variable domain (other parts from reference TRBV7-2 and TRBJ2-5): GAGVSQSPSNKVTEKGKDVELRCDPISGHTALYWYRQSLGQGLEFLIYFQGNSAPDKSGLPSDRFSAERTGGSVSTLTIQRTQQEDSAVYLCASNGGAGGGPQETQYFGPGTRLLVL.

In its sample, this clonotype was seen a few times. The rearrangement uses TRBV10-3 and TRBJ2-3, with D tentatively TRBD1 (7 bases). The CDR3 is 16 amino acids. Germline V CDR1 and CDR2: ENHRY, SYGVKD. V shed 4 bases and J shed 0 bases, with 14 bases lying between them. CDR3 sequence (DNA): TGTGCCATCAGTGGGGGGGACAGAGCTAGCACAGATACGCAGTATTTT. Residues: CAISGGDRASTDTQYF.

The chain uses TRBV7-9 and TRBJ1-6; D gene ambiguous. The germline V and J ends were trimmed by 1 base and 7 bases, with 8 bases remaining between them. The germline V gene encodes CDR1 SEHNR and CDR2 FQNEAQ (reference sequence). This CDR3 comprises 14 residues. The CDR3 sequence is CASSLGQNNSPLHF. The CDR3 DNA is TGTGCCAGCAGCTTAGGGCAGAACAATTCACCCCTCCACTTT.

This chain uses TRBV19 with TRBJ2-7; D possibly corresponds to TRBD2 (6 bases). The V end was cut by 3 bases, the J end by 0 bases, with 6 bases between. Germline CDR1 reads LNHDA; CDR2 reads SQIVND (reference sequence). CDR3 length: 13 residues. The CDR3 nucleotides read TGTGCCAGTAGTATCGGGAGCTCCTACGAGCAGTACTTC. Translated, it gives CASSIGSSYEQYF.

V gene TRBV20-1 combines with J gene TRBJ2-3; possibly TRBD1 for D (6 bases). The CDR3 loop spans 12 amino acids. V lost 4 bases and J lost 8, with 13 bases in between. CDR1 is DFQATT and CDR2 is SNEGSKA in the germline V gene (reference sequence). The CDR3 reads CSAIGQSATQYF. The CDR3 coding sequence is TGCAGTGCTATAGGACAGTCAGCTACGCAGTATTTT.

This clonotype was recorded a few times. This chain links TRBV6-5 with TRBJ2-1, with D perhaps TRBD1 (5 bases). The V end was cut by 5 bases, the J end by 4 bases, with 15 bases between. Germline CDR1 MNHEY, CDR2 SVGAGI. This CDR3 has 15 amino acids. The CDR3 here is CASSPGHPLYNEQFF. The CDR3 DNA reads TGTGCCAGCAGTCCTGGACATCCCCTTTACAATGAGCAGTTCTTC.

This clonotype was found a few times. The V gene is TRBV7-2, the J gene TRBJ1-2, with TRBD1 identical over 10 bases. CDR3 length: 14 amino acids. Looked up from germline, CDR1 is SGHTA and CDR2 is FQGNSA. Losses at the gene ends were 5 bases for V and 6 bases for J; bases not matched to a gene: 6. CDR3 residues: CASSTRQGANGYTF. DNA of the CDR3: TGTGCCAGCAGCACCCGACAGGGGGCGAATGGCTACACCTTC. The full variable domain, its missing parts supplied by reference TRBV7-2 and TRBJ1-2, is GAGVSQSPSNKVTEKGKDVELRCDPISGHTALYWYRQSLGQGLEFLIYFQGNSAPDKSGLPSDRFSAERTGGSVSTLTIQRTQQEDSAVYLCASSTRQGANGYTFGSGTRLTVV.

The table lists this clonotype with a few counts. The rearrangement uses TRBV29-1 and TRBJ1-1; 7 bases map to TRBD1. Germline trimming cut 4 bases from V and 5 bases from J; bases unmatched to any gene: 7. CDR3 size: 13 residues. Germline CDR1 SQVTM, CDR2 ANQGSEA. In DNA, the CDR3 is TGCAGCGTTGCACAGGGGCCGCGGACTGAAGCTTTCTTT. It translates to CSVAQGPRTEAFF.